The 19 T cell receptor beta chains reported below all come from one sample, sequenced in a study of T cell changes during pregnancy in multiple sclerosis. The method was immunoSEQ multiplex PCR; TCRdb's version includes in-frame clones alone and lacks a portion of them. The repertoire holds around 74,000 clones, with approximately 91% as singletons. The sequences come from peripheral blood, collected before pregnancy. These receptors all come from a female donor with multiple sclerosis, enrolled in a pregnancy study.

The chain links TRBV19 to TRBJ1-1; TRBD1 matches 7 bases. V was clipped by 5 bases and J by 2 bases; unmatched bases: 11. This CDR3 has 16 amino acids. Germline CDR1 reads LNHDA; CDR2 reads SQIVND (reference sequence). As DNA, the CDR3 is TGTGCCAGTAGTGACCCCGGGACAGCGCCTAACACTGAAGCTTTCTTT. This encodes CASSDPGTAPNTEAFF.

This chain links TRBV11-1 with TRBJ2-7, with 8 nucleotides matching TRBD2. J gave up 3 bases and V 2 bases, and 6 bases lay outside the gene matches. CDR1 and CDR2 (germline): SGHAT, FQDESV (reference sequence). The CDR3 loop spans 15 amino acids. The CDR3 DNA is TGTGCCAGCAGCTTAACATCGGGAGGGAACTACGAGCAGTACTTC. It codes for CASSLTSGGNYEQYF.

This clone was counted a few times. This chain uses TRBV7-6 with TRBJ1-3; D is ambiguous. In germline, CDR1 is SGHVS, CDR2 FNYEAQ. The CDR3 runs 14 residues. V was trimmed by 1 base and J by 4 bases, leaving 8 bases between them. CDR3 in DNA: TGTGCCAGCAGCTTAGGGCTTTCCGGAAACACCATATATTTT. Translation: CASSLGLSGNTIYF. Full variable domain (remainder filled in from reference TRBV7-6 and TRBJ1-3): GAGVSQSPRYKVTKRGQDVALRCDPISGHVSLYWYRQALGQGPEFLTYFNYEAQQDKSGLPNDRFSAERPEGSISTLTIQRTEQRDSAMYRCASSLGLSGNTIYFGEGSWLTVV.

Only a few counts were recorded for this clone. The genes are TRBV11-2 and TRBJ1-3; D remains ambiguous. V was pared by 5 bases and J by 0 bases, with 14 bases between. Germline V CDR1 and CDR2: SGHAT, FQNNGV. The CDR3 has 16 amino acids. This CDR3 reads CASSPIVPSSGNTIYF. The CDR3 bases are TGTGCCAGCAGCCCCATCGTGCCTAGCTCTGGAAACACCATATATTTT.

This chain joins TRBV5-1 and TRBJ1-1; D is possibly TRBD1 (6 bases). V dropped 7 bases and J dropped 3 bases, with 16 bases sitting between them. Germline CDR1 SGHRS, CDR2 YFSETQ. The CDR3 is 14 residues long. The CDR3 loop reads CASHTTSGDTEAFF. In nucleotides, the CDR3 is TGCGCCAGCCACACGACTTCAGGGGACACTGAAGCTTTCTTT.

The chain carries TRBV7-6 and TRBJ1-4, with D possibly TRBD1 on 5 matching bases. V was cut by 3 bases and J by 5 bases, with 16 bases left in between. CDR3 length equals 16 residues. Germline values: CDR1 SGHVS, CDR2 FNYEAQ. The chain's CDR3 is CASSFGQGVLNEKLFF. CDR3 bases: TGTGCCAGCAGCTTTGGGCAAGGGGTGCTCAATGAAAAACTGTTTTTT.

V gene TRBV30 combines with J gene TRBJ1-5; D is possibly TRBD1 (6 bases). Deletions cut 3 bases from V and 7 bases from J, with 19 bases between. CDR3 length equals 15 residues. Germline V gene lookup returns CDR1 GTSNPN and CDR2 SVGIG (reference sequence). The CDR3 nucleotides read TGTGCCTGGAGCCTTGGGGGGGCGCGGGACCAGCCCCAGCATTTT. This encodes CAWSLGGARDQPQHF.

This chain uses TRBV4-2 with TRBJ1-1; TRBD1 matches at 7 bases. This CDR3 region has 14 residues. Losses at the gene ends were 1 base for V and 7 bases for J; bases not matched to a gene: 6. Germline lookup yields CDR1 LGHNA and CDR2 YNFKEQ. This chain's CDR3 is CASSQGDSTGEAFF. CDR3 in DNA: TGTGCCAGCAGCCAAGGGGACAGTACAGGTGAAGCTTTCTTT.

CDR3 bases: TGTGCCAGCAGCCCCCGAGGGGGGGGCCCGAGCTATGGCTACACCTTC. Amino acids: CASSPRGGGPSYGYTF. V usage is TRBV13 and J usage is TRBJ1-2; perhaps TRBD1 as D (6 bases). V lost 5 bases to trimming and J lost 4 bases, with 20 bases between them. The CDR3 sequence is 16 residues long. The germline V gene has CDR1 PRHDT and CDR2 FYEKMQ (reference sequence).

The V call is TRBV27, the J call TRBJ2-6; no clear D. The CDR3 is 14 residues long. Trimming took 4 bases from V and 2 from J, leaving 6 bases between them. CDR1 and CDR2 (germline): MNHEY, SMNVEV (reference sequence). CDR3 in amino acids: CASSSPAGANVLTF. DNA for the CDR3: TGTGCCAGCAGTTCCCCCGCTGGGGCCAACGTCCTGACTTTC.

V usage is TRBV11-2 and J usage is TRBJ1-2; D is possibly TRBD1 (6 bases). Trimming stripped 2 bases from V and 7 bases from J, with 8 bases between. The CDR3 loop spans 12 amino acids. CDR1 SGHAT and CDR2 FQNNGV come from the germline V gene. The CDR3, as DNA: TGTGCCAGCAGCTTACACAGGGCTGGCTACACCTTC. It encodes CASSLHRAGYTF.

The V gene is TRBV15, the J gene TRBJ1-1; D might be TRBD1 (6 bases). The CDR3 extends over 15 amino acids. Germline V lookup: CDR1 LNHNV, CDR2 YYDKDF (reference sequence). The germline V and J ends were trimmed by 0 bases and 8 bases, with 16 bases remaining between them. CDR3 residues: CATSREAGAHGEAFF. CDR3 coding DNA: TGTGCCACCAGCAGAGAAGCAGGGGCCCACGGCGAAGCTTTCTTT.

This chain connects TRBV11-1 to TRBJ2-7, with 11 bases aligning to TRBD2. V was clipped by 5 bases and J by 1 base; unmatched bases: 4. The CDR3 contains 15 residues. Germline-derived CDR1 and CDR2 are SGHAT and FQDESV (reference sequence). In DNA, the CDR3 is TGTGCCAGCAGCCCGGGACTAGCGGCATCCTACGAGCAGTACTTC. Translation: CASSPGLAASYEQYF.

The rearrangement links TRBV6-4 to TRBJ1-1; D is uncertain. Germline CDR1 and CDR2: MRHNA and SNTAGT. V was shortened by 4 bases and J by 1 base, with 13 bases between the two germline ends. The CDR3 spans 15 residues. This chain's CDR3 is CASSAAEGSNTEAFF. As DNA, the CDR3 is TGTGCCAGCAGTGCTGCGGAGGGATCGAACACTGAAGCTTTCTTT.

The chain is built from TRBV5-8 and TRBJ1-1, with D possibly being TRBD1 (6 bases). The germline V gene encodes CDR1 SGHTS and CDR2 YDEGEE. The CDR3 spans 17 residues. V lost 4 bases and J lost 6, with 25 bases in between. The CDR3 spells CASSRNVGGDGGPEAFF. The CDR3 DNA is TGTGCCAGCAGCCGCAATGTTGGGGGGGATGGGGGCCCTGAAGCTTTCTTT.

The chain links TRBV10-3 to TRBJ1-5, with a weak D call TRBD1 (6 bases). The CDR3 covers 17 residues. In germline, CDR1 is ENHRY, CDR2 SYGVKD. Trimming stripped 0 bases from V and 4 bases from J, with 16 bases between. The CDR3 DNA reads TGTGCCATCAGTGAGTCCCAAGAGGGGGGGCAGAATCAGCCCCAGCATTTT. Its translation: CAISESQEGGQNQPQHF.

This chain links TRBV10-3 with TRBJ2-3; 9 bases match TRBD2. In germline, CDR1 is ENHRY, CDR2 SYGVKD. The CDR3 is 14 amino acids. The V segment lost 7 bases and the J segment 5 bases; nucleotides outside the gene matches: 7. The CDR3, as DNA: TGTGCCATCACTTCTAGCGGGAATGAAGATACGCAGTATTTT. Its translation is CAITSSGNEDTQYF.

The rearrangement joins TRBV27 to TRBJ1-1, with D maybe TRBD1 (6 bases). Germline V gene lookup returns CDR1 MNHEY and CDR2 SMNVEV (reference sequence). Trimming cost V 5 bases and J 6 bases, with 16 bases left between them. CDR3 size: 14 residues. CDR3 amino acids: CASSESRGHSEAFF. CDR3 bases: TGTGCCAGCAGTGAATCCAGGGGCCACTCTGAAGCTTTCTTT.

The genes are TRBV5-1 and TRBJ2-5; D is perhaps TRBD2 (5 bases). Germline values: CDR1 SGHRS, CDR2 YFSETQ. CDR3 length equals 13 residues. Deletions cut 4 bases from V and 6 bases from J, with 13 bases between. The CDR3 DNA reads TGCGCCAGCAGCCCCGGGGAGAGACAGACCCAGTACTTC. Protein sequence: CASSPGERQTQYF.